This is a list of T cell receptor beta chains from one sample in a study of blood T cell repertoires in COVID-19. Clones were read by immunoSEQ multiplex PCR, and TCRdb kept only the in-frame ones, dropping some. The sample lists hundreds of thousands of clones, about 82% occurring once. The specimen sequenced was PBMCs or T cells enriched from blood (not recorded which). The receptors shown here come from a woman aged 50 to 65 who had recovered from COVID-19. CDR3s include the opening cysteine and the closing phenylalanine or tryptophan. Fields, in order: D gene, J gene, V gene, clone size, CDR3 DNA, CDR3 protein. A D gene is named only where the DNA matches it firmly. Clone size is not always given. Where it is, it says once, few, many or a class for expanded clones.

>.|TRBJ2-7|TRBV7-9|.
TGTGCCAGCAGTGATAGCTACGAGCAGTACTTC
CASSDSYEQYF
>.|TRBJ1-5|TRBV15|.
TGTGCCACCAGCAGAGATCGGAGCAATCAGCCCCAGCATTTT
CATSRDRSNQPQHF
>.|TRBJ2-3|TRBV15|.
TGTGCCACCAGCGGGATGGGGACTCCCCAAGATACGCAGTATTTT
CATSGMGTPQDTQYF
>TRBD1|TRBJ1-5|TRBV19|.
TGTGCCAGTAGTCACAGGGGAGGTAATCAGCCCCAGCATTTT
CASSHRGGNQPQHF
>.|TRBJ1-2|TRBV29-1|.
TGCAGCGTTGAAGACCGCCTATATTATGGCTACACCTTC
CSVEDRLYYGYTF
>.|TRBJ1-6|TRBV2|.
TGTGCCAGCCGTACTGAAACCTATAATTCACCCCTCCACTTT
CASRTETYNSPLHF
>TRBD2|TRBJ2-7|TRBV5-1|.
TGCGCCAGCAGCTCTGCTCCTGGACTAGCGGGGAGCTCCTACGAGCAGTACTTC
CASSSAPGLAGSSYEQYF
>TRBD1|TRBJ1-2|TRBV6-5|.
TGTGCCAGCAGTTTAATCGGGACAGACTCTGGCTACACCTTC
CASSLIGTDSGYTF
>.|TRBJ1-2|TRBV4-3|.
TGCGCCAGCAGCCAAGGATTTAGGACAGAAGATGGCTACACCTTC
CASSQGFRTEDGYTF
>.|TRBJ2-7|TRBV6-2/TRBV6-3|few
TGTGCCAGCAGTTATGGCGGATACACCTACGAGCAGTACTTC
CASSYGGYTYEQYF
>.|TRBJ1-5|TRBV7-8|.
TGTGCCAGCAGCGGCCACTCAACAGGGATTCAGCCCCAGCATTTT
CASSGHSTGIQPQHF
>.|TRBJ2-1|TRBV6-1|.
TGTGCCAGCAGTGAATTAGCCTTCTCCTACAATGAGCAGTTCTTC
CASSELAFSYNEQFF
>TRBD1|TRBJ2-1|TRBV6-5|few
TGTGCCAGCGGACCACAGGGGGCCGGGAATGAGCAGTTCTTC
CASGPQGAGNEQFF
>.|TRBJ1-5|TRBV29-1|.
TGCAGCGTTACAGCAGGGGAATATCAGCCCCAGCATTTT
CSVTAGEYQPQHF
>TRBD2|TRBJ2-7|TRBV18|.
TGTGCCAGCTCACCGCAGGGACTAGCGGGAGGTAGCTCCTACGAGCAGTACTTC
CASSPQGLAGGSSYEQYF
>.|TRBJ2-1|TRBV7-9|.
TGTGCCAGCAGCAAACAGGGTCCTACGGCGGAGTTCTTC
CASSKQGPTAEFF
>TRBD1|TRBJ1-5|TRBV6-5|.
TGTGCCAGCAGCCTCGACAGGGGTGGGCAGCCCCAGCATTTT
CASSLDRGGQPQHF
>TRBD1|TRBJ2-7|TRBV10-3|.
TGTGCCATCAGTCCCCGGGACAGTACCGGCACCTACGAGCAGTACTTC
CAISPRDSTGTYEQYF
>.|TRBJ2-3|TRBV11-3|.
TGTGCCAGCAGCTTAGGGACACCGTGGGATACGCAGTATTTT
CASSLGTPWDTQYF
>.|TRBJ1-1|TRBV28|.
TGTGCCAGCAGACAACAGGATGGATGGACTGAAGCTTTCTTT
CASRQQDGWTEAFF
>.|TRBJ1-6|TRBV27|once
TGTGCCAGCAGTTTAAGGGGCAGGGGTAATTCACCCCTCCACTTT
CASSLRGRGNSPLHF
>.|TRBJ1-6|TRBV19|.
TGTGCCAGTAGTATAGGACTGCTCGCCTATAATTCACCCCTCCACTTT
CASSIGLLAYNSPLHF
>TRBD1|TRBJ1-1|TRBV19|.
TGTGCCAGCGAAGGGGACAGGGGGCGATCTGAAGCTTTCTTT
CASEGDRGRSEAFF
>TRBD1|TRBJ1-4|TRBV9|.
TGTGCCAGCAGCGTGGAAGGGACAGATGAAAAACTGTTTTTT
CASSVEGTDEKLFF
>.|TRBJ1-1|TRBV30|few
TGTGCCTGGAGTGTACAAATGAACACTGAAGCTTTCTTT
CAWSVQMNTEAFF
>.|TRBJ2-1|TRBV5-1|.
TGCGCCAGCAGCTTGGGTTCTCCGGGACTCGCGATTGATGAGCAGTTCTTC
CASSLGSPGLAIDEQFF
>.|TRBJ1-4|TRBV7-2|.
TGTGCCAGCAGCTTAGCGCTTAATAGTAATGAAAAACTGTTTTTT
CASSLALNSNEKLFF
>TRBD1|TRBJ1-1|TRBV3-1/TRBV3-2|.
TGTGCCAGCAGCCTGCAGGGGGGTGAAGCTTTCTTT
CASSLQGGEAFF
>TRBD2|TRBJ2-5|TRBV6-2/TRBV6-3|few
TGTGCCAGCAGTTACTCGACTAGCGGGGGGGAAGAGACCCAGTACTTC
CASSYSTSGGEETQYF
>TRBD1|TRBJ1-1|TRBV5-1|few
TGCGCCAGCAGCTTACAGGGGACTGAAGCTTTCTTT
CASSLQGTEAFF
>.|TRBJ1-3|TRBV7-9|.
TGTGCCAGCAGCCCTAGGACATCCCAGGGAAACACCATATATTTT
CASSPRTSQGNTIYF
>.|TRBJ2-1|TRBV5-1|.
TGCGCCAGCAGCTTCGGGACTGAGTACAATGAGCAGTTCTTC
CASSFGTEYNEQFF
>TRBD1|TRBJ1-2|TRBV6-5|.
TGTGCCAGCAGCTACCGAGACAGGGTTGGTGGCTACACCTTC
CASSYRDRVGGYTF
>.|TRBJ1-2|TRBV6-8|once
TGTGCCAGCAGTTACAAGGGGGGGCCTGATGGCTACACCTTC
CASSYKGGPDGYTF
>TRBD1|TRBJ1-1|TRBV10-3|.
TGTGCCACGAGACAGGGATTGAACACTGAAGCTTTCTTT
CATRQGLNTEAFF
>TRBD2|TRBJ2-1|TRBV20-1|.
TGCAGTGCGGCCGGGACTAGCCCGTTCTTC
CSAAGTSPFF
>.|TRBJ1-2|TRBV29-1|.
TGCAGCGTTGATCGGCAGGGGATTGATGGCTACACCTTC
CSVDRQGIDGYTF
>.|TRBJ2-3|TRBV25-1|.
TGTGCCAGCAGTGAACAGCGGGCAAGGGCAGATACGCAGTATTTT
CASSEQRARADTQYF
>.|TRBJ1-1|TRBV9|.
TGTGCCAGCAGCGTAGACTCGGGCCTGGGGGGAACTGAAGCTTTCTTT
CASSVDSGLGGTEAFF
>.|TRBJ1-1|TRBV4-2|few
TGTGCCAGCAGCCCTGAGGGAGGCTGGGGCACTGAAGCTTTCTTT
CASSPEGGWGTEAFF
>.|TRBJ1-2|TRBV7-2|.
TGTGCCAGCAGCTTAGACGGCTATGGCTACACCTTC
CASSLDGYGYTF
>.|TRBJ2-7|TRBV27|.
TGTGCCAGCAGTTCCCACACCTCCTACGAGCAGTACTTC
CASSSHTSYEQYF
>TRBD2|TRBJ2-7|TRBV20-1|.
TGCAGTGCTAGTGAGGGGAGGGCCGGGTACGAGCAGTACTTC
CSASEGRAGYEQYF
>TRBD1|TRBJ2-1|TRBV7-3|.
TGTGCCAGCAGCTTTCTCCCAGGGGGAATAGACAATGAGCAGTTCTTC
CASSFLPGGIDNEQFF
>TRBD2|TRBJ2-7|TRBV3-1/TRBV3-2|once
TGTGCCAGCAGCCAAGTCGGGACTAGCGGGCCGAATCATGCCTACGAGCAGTACTTC
CASSQVGTSGPNHAYEQYF
>.|TRBJ2-7|TRBV7-4|.
TGTGCCAGCAGCGAAGAGGAGACAGAAAGAAAAACCTACGAGCAGTACTTC
CASSEEETERKTYEQYF
>.|TRBJ2-2|TRBV3-1/TRBV3-2|.
TGTGCCAGCAGCCTGAAGATGGGGAACAGGGTGGTCGGGGAGCTGTTTTTT
CASSLKMGNRVVGELFF
>.|TRBJ2-7|TRBV7-2|.
TGTGCCAGCTGTGAAGGCGGTTCCTACGAGCAGTACTTC
CASCEGGSYEQYF
>TRBD2|TRBJ2-1|TRBV5-6|.
TGTGCCAGCAGCATGGGGACTAGCGGGTGGTCCTACAATGAGCAGTTCTTC
CASSMGTSGWSYNEQFF
>.|TRBJ1-5|TRBV6-2/TRBV6-3|.
TGTGCCAGCAGCAAGGGATCGGGAGGCAGAAATCAGCCCCAGCATTTT
CASSKGSGGRNQPQHF
>TRBD2|TRBJ2-1|TRBV10-1|.
TGCGCCAGCAGTGAGGGGTCAGCGGGAGGGGTTGAGCAGTTCTTC
CASSEGSAGGVEQFF
>.|TRBJ2-2|TRBV27|once
TGTGCCAGCCGACTTTGGAACACCGGGGAGCTGTTTTTT
CASRLWNTGELFF
>.|TRBJ1-2|TRBV19|once
TGTGCCAGTACCCCGGGGGGTGTGAGTTTTGGCTACACCTTC
CASTPGGVSFGYTF
>.|TRBJ2-5|TRBV7-9|.
TGTGCCAGCAGCTCACTGGTCGTCGGTGAAGAGACCCAGTACTTC
CASSSLVVGEETQYF
>TRBD2|TRBJ2-2|TRBV9|.
TGTGCCAGCAGCCAATACCCGGGGGGTGTCGTAGGTGGGCCCGGGGAGCTGTTTTTT
CASSQYPGGVVGGPGELFF
>.|TRBJ2-3|TRBV10-1|.
TGCGCCAGCAGTGAGTCCCTTAGAAACACAGATACGCAGTATTTT
CASSESLRNTDTQYF
>.|TRBJ2-7|TRBV4-2|once
TGTGCCAGCAGCCAGACAGCCTACGAGCAGTACTTC
CASSQTAYEQYF
>.|TRBJ2-7|TRBV7-9|.
TGTGCCAGCAGCCAGGTGGGGGGAAAATACGAGCAGTACTTC
CASSQVGGKYEQYF